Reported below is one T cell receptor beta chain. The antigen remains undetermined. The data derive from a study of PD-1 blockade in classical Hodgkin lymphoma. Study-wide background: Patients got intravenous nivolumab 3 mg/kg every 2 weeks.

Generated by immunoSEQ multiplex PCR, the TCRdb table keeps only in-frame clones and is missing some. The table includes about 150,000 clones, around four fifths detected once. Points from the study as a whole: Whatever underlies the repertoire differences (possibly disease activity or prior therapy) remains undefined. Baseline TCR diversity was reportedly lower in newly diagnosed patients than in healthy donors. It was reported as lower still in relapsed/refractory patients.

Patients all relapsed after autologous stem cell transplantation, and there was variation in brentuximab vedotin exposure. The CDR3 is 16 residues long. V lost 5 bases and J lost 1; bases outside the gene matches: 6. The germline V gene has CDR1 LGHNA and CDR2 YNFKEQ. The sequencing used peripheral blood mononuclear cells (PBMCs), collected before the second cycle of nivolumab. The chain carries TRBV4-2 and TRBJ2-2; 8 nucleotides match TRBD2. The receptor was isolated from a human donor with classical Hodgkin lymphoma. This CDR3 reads CASSLFAGGNTGELFF. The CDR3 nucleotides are TGTGCCAGCAGCTTGTTTGCGGGAGGGAACACCGGGGAGCTGTTTTTT.